This TCR beta chain derives from a study of CD8 T cells in ankylosing spondylitis. General study points: Matched synovial fluid from ankylosing spondylitis patients was reported to be enriched for disease-linked clones. For ankylosing spondylitis blood, a TCR beta motif of under 10 highly homologous variants appeared characteristic.

To note about this clonotype: Its antigen remains unknown.

Per the germline V gene, CDR1 is SGHKS and CDR2 is YYEKEE (reference sequence). CDR3 length: 13 amino acids. V was cut by 2 bases and J by 8 bases, with 13 bases left in between. TCRdb processed the 5' RACE reads anew with MiXCR; each CDR3 protein has one entry. Among a few hundred thousand distinct CDR3 sequences listed, around 11% were seen once. This receptor was taken from a male donor with ankylosing spondylitis or in good health (not recorded which). The V call is TRBV5-5, the J call TRBJ1-2; D not resolved. The sample was blood, either unsorted or a sorted T cell fraction (not recorded which). The CDR3 coding sequence is TGTGCCAGCAGCTTTAGCCTGGACCGCGGCTACACCTTC. As protein: CASSFSLDRGYTF.